This T cell receptor (beta chain) was identified in a study of blood T cell repertoires in COVID-19. As handled by the study authors: How many nucleated cells were present was estimated from reference gene primer amplification. The repertoire was sequenced with immunoSEQ multiplex PCR; TCRdb's copy has only in-frame clones and lacks some. The V and J calls and clone size come from that table; D and trimming were worked out from the DNA. The sample holds 220,000 or so clones, about 90% seen once. Across 20 to 25 US areas, participants ranged in age from roughly 18 to 89 years. Germline V gives CDR1 SGHVS, CDR2 FQNEAQ. V shed 1 base and J shed 0 bases, with 13 bases lying between them. The CDR3 extends over 17 amino acids.

This TCR came from a woman aged 50 to 60 with acute COVID-19. This chain joins TRBV7-8 and TRBJ1-3; possible D gene TRBD1, 5 bases. Material: PBMCs or T cells enriched from blood (not recorded which). CDR3 residues: CASSLEVRQSSGNTIYF. Here the CDR3 DNA reads TGTGCCAGCAGCTTAGAGGTTAGACAGTCCTCTGGAAACACCATATATTTT.